This T cell receptor (beta chain) came from a study of circulating tumor DNA in untreated peripheral T-cell lymphoma. The V gene end was trimmed by 7 bases and the J gene end by 7 bases; junction bases not matched to a gene: 8. Germline loops: CDR1 LNHDA, CDR2 SQIVND (reference sequence). The length of the CDR3 is 14 residues. Using immunoSEQ multiplex PCR, the repertoire was profiled, and TCRdb retains in-frame clones only, with some absent. Among thousands of clones, roughly 80% were seen once, and the ten largest hold 16%. V gene TRBV19 combines with J gene TRBJ2-1, with 9 bases aligning to TRBD1. Sequencing was carried out using tumor tissue. This sequence was found in a human donor with peripheral T-cell lymphoma. The CDR3: CASTPTGGWNEQFF. The CDR3, as DNA: TGTGCCAGTACCCCAACAGGGGGCTGGAATGAGCAGTTCTTC.